A single sample is the source of the 18 T cell receptor beta chains below, sequenced in a study of T cell responses to AZD1222 COVID-19 vaccine. Sequencing was performed with immunoSEQ multiplex PCR; in TCRdb, only in-frame clones are kept and a portion is missing. This sample carries over 150,000 clones, around 90% of them seen once, and the ten largest clones take less than 3%. This sample comprised peripheral blood, obtained on day 0 of AZD1222 vaccination. The receptors come from an adult in good health.

The V and J genes are TRBV19 and TRBJ2-5; no clear D. The CDR3 is made up of 14 amino acids. The germline V gene has CDR1 LNHDA and CDR2 SQIVND (reference sequence). The V and J ends lost 1 base and 2 bases respectively, with 8 bases between them. CDR3 coding DNA: TGTGCCAGTAGTATAGGAAAAGGACAAGAGACCCAGTACTTC. Protein: CASSIGKGQETQYF.

The CDR3 bases are TGTGCCAGCAGACCCACAGGGGAAGGTGGCTACACCTTC. It codes for CASRPTGEGGYTF. V and J are TRBV11-2 and TRBJ1-2; 7 positions match TRBD1. Germline lookup yields CDR1 SGHAT and CDR2 FQNNGV. CDR3 size: 13 residues. The trim removed 6 bases at V and 7 bases at J, leaving 8 bases unmatched.

The chain employs TRBV7-9 and TRBJ2-7; D could derive from TRBD1 or TRBD2 (5 bases each). Between the trimmed V and J ends, which lost 5 bases and 9 bases, there was a span of 23 bases. The germline CDR1 and CDR2 sequences are SEHNR and FQNEAQ (reference sequence). This CDR3 has 15 amino acids. The CDR3 DNA reads TGTGCCAGCAGCCCCCTGGGGTATGGGACCCGGCGGCAGTACTTC. It specifies CASSPLGYGTRRQYF.

The chain joins TRBV6-1 to TRBJ2-1; 7 nucleotides match TRBD1. This CDR3 spans 18 amino acids. Germline V gene data show CDR1 as MNHNS and CDR2 as SASEGT. The V gene end was trimmed by 0 bases and the J gene end by 5 bases; junction bases not matched to a gene: 13. The CDR3 here is CASSEALLRGGQHNEQFF. Here the CDR3 DNA reads TGTGCCAGCAGTGAAGCGCTTCTCAGAGGGGGACAGCACAATGAGCAGTTCTTC.

The rearrangement links TRBV6-2 or TRBV6-3 to TRBJ1-5; D ambiguous. Germline loops: CDR1 MNHEY, CDR2 SVGEGT. With 0 bases removed from V and 4 bases from J, the gap between germline ends came to 7 bases. This CDR3 is built from 14 residues. The CDR3: CASSYSGQNQPQHF. In DNA, the CDR3 is TGTGCCAGCAGTTACTCGGGTCAGAATCAGCCCCAGCATTTT.

The chain recombines TRBV5-5 with TRBJ2-1; 8 nucleotides line up with TRBD2. Germline V gene sequence: CDR1 SGHKS, CDR2 YYEKEE (reference sequence). This CDR3 contains 15 residues. V was clipped by 5 bases and J by 2 bases; unmatched bases: 6. The CDR3 protein is CASSLLLAAYNEQFF. The CDR3 DNA reads TGTGCCAGCAGTCTCCTACTAGCGGCCTACAATGAGCAGTTCTTC.

The chain combines TRBV12-2 with TRBJ1-2. TRBV12-2 is a pseudogene. This CDR3 has 15 residues. CDR3 amino acids: CASRLAEGGFYGYTF. The DNA for the CDR3 is TGTGCAAGTCGCTTAGCGGAGGGGGGATTCTATGGCTACACCTTC.

The rearrangement uses TRBV11-2 and TRBJ2-7; tentatively, D is TRBD1 (5 bases). V dropped 3 bases and J dropped 7 bases, with 13 bases sitting between them. The CDR3 spans 13 residues. Looked up from germline, CDR1 is SGHAT and CDR2 is FQNNGV. This CDR3 is CASSFTSKGEQYF. DNA of the CDR3: TGTGCCAGCAGCTTCACTTCCAAGGGGGAGCAGTACTTC.

This clone appeared once. The V and J genes are TRBV6-6 and TRBJ2-7; D unclear. Deletions cut 2 bases from V and 2 bases from J, with 7 bases between. CDR3 length: 13 amino acids. Per the germline V gene, CDR1 is MNHNY and CDR2 is SVGAGI (reference sequence). The CDR3 is CASSYGFAYEQYF. The DNA of the CDR3 is TGTGCCAGCAGTTACGGATTCGCCTACGAGCAGTACTTC.

V gene TRBV28 combines with J gene TRBJ1-1; D perhaps matches TRBD1 (5 bases). The germline V gene has CDR1 MDHEN and CDR2 SYDVKM. The V end lost 2 bases, the J end lost 0 bases, and 10 bases lay between the germline ends. The CDR3 loop spans 15 amino acids. The CDR3 region has the DNA TGTGCCAGCAGTTTAGTTCAGGACATGAACACTGAAGCTTTCTTT. This sequence encodes CASSLVQDMNTEAFF.

This chain joins TRBV11-3 and TRBJ2-2; no clear D. Between the trimmed V and J ends, which lost 5 bases and 6 bases, there was a span of 7 bases. Germline CDR1 SGHNT, CDR2 YENEEA. This CDR3 is 12 amino acids long. This chain's CDR3 is CASSPSSGELFF. In nucleotides, the CDR3 is TGTGCCAGCAGCCCCTCGTCCGGGGAGCTGTTTTTT.

The sample holds a few counts of this clone. The chain carries TRBV28 and TRBJ2-2, with D perhaps matching TRBD1 (5 bases). Germline V lookup: CDR1 MDHEN, CDR2 SYDVKM. The CDR3 runs 15 residues. The V and J ends lost 1 base and 2 bases respectively, with 8 bases between them. CDR3 residues: CASSLSQGNTGELFF. Here the CDR3 DNA reads TGTGCCAGCAGTTTATCGCAGGGCAACACCGGGGAGCTGTTTTTT.

This chain connects TRBV7-9 to TRBJ1-3; D gene ambiguous. V was cut by 5 bases and J by 8 bases, with 10 bases left in between. This CDR3 region has 12 residues. Germline assignment: CDR1 SEHNR and CDR2 FQNEAQ (reference sequence). The CDR3 coding sequence is TGTGCCAGCAGCCCCACGATACACACCATATATTTT. This translates into CASSPTIHTIYF.

This chain uses TRBV6-5 with TRBJ2-1; tentative D call: TRBD2 (6 bases). V lost 0 bases, J lost 3 bases, and 12 bases lay in between. CDR3 length equals 16 residues. Per the germline V gene, CDR1 is MNHEY and CDR2 is SVGAGI. The CDR3 DNA is TGTGCCAGCAGTTACTCCTTAGCGGAGATCTACAATGAGCAGTTCTTC. This sequence encodes CASSYSLAEIYNEQFF.

V usage is TRBV9 and J usage is TRBJ2-5; D is unclear. V was pared by 0 bases and J by 2 bases, with 11 bases between. Germline V gives CDR1 SGDLS, CDR2 YYNGEE. CDR3 length: 15 residues. The CDR3 nucleotides read TGTGCCAGCAGCGTAGAAGCAAACCTTCAAGAGACCCAGTACTTC. Translating it yields CASSVEANLQETQYF.

This chain links TRBV27 with TRBJ2-1; D unclear. The CDR3 contains 15 residues. V was trimmed by 3 bases and J by 0 bases, leaving 9 bases between them. The germline CDR1 and CDR2 sequences are MNHEY and SMNVEV (reference sequence). As DNA, the CDR3 is TGTGCCAGCAGTTTTAGGTACGACTCCTACAATGAGCAGTTCTTC. It translates to CASSFRYDSYNEQFF.

This chain connects TRBV30 to TRBJ2-6; the match to TRBD2 covers 7 bases. This CDR3 is built from 18 residues. Trimming removed 8 bases from V and 8 bases from J; junction bases left unmatched: 24. CDR1 is GTSNPN, CDR2 SVGIG, per germline (reference sequence). The CDR3 DNA reads TGTGCCACCCTACTGGGGCGGCGGGAGTCTGAAGGGACCAACGTCCTGACTTTC. This encodes CATLLGRRESEGTNVLTF. The full variable domain, its missing parts supplied by reference TRBV30 and TRBJ2-6, is SQTIHQWPATLVQPVGSPLSLECTVEGTSNPNLYWYRQAAGRGLQLLFYSVGIGQISSEVPQNLSASRPQDRQFILSSKKLLLSDSGFYLCATLLGRRESEGTNVLTFGAGSRLTVL.

This clone was detected only once. This chain links TRBV21-1 with TRBJ1-3. TRBV21-1 is a pseudogene. The CDR3 contains 15 residues. CDR3 residues: CASSKRLHSGNTIYF. As DNA, the CDR3 is TGTGCCAGCAGCAAACGATTACACTCCGGAAACACCATATATTTT.